The T cell receptor (beta chain) described here comes from a study of blood T cells in healthy people across ages. Primed by a sample-barcoded 5' primer and a J-beta primer mix, a second PCR proceeded for 7 to 11 cycles. TCRdb reprocessed the 5' RACE reads via MiXCR and lists one record per CDR3 protein. The sample consists of some 850,000 distinct CDR3 sequences, around a quarter of them appearing once. Comments on this clonotype: The junction does not match germline at one end; this may be a read error.

This CDR3 has 14 amino acids. Germline V gene sequence: CDR1 MNHNY, CDR2 SVGAGI (reference sequence). These data also formed part of another study, on T cells of mothers and their children.

The chain is built from TRBV6-6 and TRBJ1-1; D uncertain. The sample taken for sequencing was blood. The TCR originated in a boy younger than 18 in good health. The CDR3 loop is CASNRSPAGTEAFF. CDR3 in DNA: TGTGCCAGCAATCGGAGCCCAGCAGGAACTGAGGCTTTCTTT.